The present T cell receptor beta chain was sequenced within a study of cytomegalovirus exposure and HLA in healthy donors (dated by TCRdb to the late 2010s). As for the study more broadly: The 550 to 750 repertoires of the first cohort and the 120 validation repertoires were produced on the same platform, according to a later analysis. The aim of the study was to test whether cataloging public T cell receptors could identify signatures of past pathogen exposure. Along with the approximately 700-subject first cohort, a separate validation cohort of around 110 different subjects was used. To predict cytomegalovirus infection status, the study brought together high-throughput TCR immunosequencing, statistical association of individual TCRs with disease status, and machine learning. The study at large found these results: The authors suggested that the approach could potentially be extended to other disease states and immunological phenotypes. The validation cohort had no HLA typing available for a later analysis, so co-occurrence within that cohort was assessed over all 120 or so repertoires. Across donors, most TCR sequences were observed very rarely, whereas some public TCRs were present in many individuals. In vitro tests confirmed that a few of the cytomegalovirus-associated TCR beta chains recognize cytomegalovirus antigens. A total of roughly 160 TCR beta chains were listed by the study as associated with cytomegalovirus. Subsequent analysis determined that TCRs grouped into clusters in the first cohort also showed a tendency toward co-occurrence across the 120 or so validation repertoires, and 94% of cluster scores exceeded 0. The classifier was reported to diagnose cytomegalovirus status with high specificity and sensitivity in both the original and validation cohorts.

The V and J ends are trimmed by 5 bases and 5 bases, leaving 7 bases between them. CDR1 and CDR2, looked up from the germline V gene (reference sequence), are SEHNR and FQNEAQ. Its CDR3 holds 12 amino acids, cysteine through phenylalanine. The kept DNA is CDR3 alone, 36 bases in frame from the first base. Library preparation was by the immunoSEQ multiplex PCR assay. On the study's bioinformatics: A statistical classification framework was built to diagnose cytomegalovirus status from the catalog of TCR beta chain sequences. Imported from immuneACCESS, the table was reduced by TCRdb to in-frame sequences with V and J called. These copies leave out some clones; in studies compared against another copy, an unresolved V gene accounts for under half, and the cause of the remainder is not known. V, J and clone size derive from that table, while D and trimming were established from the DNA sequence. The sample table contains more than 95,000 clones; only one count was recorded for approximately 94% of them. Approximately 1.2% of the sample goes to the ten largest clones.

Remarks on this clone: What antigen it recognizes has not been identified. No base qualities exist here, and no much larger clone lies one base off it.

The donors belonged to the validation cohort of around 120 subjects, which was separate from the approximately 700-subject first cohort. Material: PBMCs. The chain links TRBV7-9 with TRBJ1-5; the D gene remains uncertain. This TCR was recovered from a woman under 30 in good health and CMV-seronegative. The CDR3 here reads CASSLPDQPQHF. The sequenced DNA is TGTGCCAGCAGCCTACCCGATCAGCCCCAGCATTTT. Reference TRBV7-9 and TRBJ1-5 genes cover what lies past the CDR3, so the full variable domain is DTGVSQNPRHKITKRGQNVTFRCDPISEHNRLYWYRQTLGQGPEFLTYFQNEAQLEKSRLLSDRFSAERPKGSFSTLEIQRTEQGDSAMYLCASSLPDQPQHFGDGTRLSIL.